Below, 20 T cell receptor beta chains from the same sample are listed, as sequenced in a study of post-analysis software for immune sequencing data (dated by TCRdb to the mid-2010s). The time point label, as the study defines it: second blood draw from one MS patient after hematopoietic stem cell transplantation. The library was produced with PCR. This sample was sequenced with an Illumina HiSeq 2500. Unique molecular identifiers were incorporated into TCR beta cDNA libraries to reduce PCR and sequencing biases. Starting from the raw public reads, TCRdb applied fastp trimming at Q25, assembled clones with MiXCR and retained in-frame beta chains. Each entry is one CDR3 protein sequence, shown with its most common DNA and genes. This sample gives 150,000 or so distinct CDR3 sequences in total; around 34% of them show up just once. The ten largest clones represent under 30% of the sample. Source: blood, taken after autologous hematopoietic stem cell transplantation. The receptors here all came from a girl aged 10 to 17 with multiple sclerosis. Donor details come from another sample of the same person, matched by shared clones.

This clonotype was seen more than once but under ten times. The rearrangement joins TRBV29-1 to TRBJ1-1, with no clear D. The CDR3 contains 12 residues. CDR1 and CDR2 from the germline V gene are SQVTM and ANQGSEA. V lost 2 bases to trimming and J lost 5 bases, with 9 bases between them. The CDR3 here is CSVETTGTEAFF. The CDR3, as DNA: TGCAGCGTTGAAACTACCGGGACTGAAGCTTTCTTT.

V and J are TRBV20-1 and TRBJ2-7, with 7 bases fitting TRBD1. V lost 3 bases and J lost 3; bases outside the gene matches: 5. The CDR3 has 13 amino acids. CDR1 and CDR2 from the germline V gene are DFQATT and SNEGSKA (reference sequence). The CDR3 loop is CSARGQSRYEQYF. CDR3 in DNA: TGCAGTGCTAGGGGACAGTCTCGCTACGAGCAGTACTTC.

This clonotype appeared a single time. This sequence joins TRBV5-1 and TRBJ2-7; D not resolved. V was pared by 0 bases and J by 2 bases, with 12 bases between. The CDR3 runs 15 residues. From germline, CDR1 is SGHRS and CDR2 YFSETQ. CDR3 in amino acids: CASSLGLVRPYEQYF. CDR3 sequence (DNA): TGCGCCAGCAGCTTGGGCCTCGTACGTCCCTACGAGCAGTACTTC.

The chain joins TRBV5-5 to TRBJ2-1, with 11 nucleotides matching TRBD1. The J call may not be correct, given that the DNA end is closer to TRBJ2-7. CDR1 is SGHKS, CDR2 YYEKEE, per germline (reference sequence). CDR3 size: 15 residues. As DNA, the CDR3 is TGTGCCAGCAGCCCACAGGACAGGGGGCCCTGCGAGCAGTACTTC. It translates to CASSPQDRGPCEQYF.

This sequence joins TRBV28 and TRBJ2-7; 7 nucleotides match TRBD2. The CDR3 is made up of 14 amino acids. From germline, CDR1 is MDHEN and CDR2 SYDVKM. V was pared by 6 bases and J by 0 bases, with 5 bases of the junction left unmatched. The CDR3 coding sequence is TGTGCCAGCAGACGGGGGGACTCCTCCTACGAGCAGTACTTC. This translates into CASRRGDSSYEQYF. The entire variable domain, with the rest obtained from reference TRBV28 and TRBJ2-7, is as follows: DVKVTQSSRYLVKRTGEKVFLECVQDMDHENMFWYRQDPGLGLRLIYFSYDVKMKEKGDIPEGYSVSREKKERFSLILESASTNQTSMYLCASRRGDSSYEQYFGPGTRLTVT.

CDR3 sequence (DNA): TGCGCCAGCAGCCCCGGGACTAGCGATGACGAGCAGTACTTC. Amino acids: CASSPGTSDDEQYF. This chain links TRBV5-1 with TRBJ2-7; 10 bases align to TRBD2. From germline, CDR1 is SGHRS and CDR2 YFSETQ. The CDR3 length is 14 residues. V lost 4 bases, J lost 5 bases, and 6 bases stayed unmatched. Full variable domain (remainder filled in from reference TRBV5-1 and TRBJ2-7): KAGVTQTPRYLIKTRGQQVTLSCSPISGHRSVSWYQQTPGQGLQFLFEYFSETQRNKGNFPGRFSGRQFSNSRSEMNVSTLELGDSALYLCASSPGTSDDEQYFGPGTRLTVT.

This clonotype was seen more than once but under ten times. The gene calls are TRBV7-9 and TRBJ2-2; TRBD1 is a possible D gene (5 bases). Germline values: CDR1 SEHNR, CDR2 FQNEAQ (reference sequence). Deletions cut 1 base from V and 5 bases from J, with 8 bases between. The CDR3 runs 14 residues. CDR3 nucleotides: TGTGCCAGCAGCTTAGGTGGACAAACCGGGGAGCTGTTTTTT. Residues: CASSLGGQTGELFF.

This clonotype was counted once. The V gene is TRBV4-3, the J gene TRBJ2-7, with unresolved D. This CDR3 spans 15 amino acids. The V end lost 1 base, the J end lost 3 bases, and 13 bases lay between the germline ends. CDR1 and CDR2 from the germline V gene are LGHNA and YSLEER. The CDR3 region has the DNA TGCGCCAGCAGCCAAGGTAAGGAAGCCTACTACGAGCAGTACTTC. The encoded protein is CASSQGKEAYYEQYF.

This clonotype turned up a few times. The CDR3 sequence: CSASGRALPETQYF. CDR3 in DNA: TGCAGTGCTAGCGGGAGGGCCCTCCCAGAGACCCAGTACTTC. J is TRBJ2-5 and V is TRBV20-1; 8 bases match TRBD2. The V gene's germline CDR1 is DFQATT and CDR2 SNEGSKA (reference sequence). Trimming cost V 3 bases and J 4 bases; bases outside gene matches: 7. The CDR3 length is 14 residues.

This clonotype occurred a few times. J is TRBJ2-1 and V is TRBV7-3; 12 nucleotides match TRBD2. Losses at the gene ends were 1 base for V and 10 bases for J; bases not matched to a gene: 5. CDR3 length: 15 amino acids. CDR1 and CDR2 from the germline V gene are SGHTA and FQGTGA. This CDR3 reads CASSLMASGRDEQFF. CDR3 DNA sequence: TGTGCCAGCAGCTTAATGGCTAGCGGGAGGGACGAGCAGTTCTTC.

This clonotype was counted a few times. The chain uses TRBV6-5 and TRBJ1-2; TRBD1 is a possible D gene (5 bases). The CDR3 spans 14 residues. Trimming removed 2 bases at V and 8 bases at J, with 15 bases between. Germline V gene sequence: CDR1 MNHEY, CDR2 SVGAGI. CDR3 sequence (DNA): TGTGCCAGCAGTTACCTTGACAGACTCGGCGGCTACACCTTC. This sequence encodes CASSYLDRLGGYTF.

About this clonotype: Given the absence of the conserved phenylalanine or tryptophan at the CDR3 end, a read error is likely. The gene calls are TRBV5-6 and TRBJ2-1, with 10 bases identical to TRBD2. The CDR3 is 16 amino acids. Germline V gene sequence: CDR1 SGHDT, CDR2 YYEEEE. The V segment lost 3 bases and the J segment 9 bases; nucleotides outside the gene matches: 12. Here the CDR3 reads CASSWRGGLALGEQFC. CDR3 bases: TGTGCCAGCAGCTGGAGGGGGGGACTAGCGTTAGGTGAGCAGTTCTGC.

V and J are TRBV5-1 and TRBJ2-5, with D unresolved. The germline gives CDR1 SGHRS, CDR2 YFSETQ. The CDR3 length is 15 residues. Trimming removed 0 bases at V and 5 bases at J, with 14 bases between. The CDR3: CASSLGDTLRETQYF. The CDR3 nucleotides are TGCGCCAGCAGCTTGGGGGATACGCTTCGGGAGACCCAGTACTTC.

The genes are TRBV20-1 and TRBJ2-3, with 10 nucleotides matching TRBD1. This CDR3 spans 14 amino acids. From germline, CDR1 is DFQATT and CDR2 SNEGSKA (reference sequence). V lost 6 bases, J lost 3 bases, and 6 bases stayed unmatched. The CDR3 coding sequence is TGCAGTGCGGCCGGGACAGGGGTTACAGATACGCAGTATTTT. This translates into CSAAGTGVTDTQYF.

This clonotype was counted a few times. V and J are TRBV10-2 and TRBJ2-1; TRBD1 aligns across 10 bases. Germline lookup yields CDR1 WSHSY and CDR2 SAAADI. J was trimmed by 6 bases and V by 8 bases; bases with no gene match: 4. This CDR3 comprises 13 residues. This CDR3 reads CASEGQGSNEQFF. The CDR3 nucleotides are TGCGCCAGCGAGGGACAGGGGAGCAATGAGCAGTTCTTC.

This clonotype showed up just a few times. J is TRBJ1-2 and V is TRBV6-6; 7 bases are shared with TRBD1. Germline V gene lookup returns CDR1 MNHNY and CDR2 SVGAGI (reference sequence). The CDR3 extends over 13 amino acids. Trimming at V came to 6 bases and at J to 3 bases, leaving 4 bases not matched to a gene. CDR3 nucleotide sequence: TGTGCCAGCAGAGAGGGACAGTACTATGGCTACACCTTC. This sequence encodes CASREGQYYGYTF.

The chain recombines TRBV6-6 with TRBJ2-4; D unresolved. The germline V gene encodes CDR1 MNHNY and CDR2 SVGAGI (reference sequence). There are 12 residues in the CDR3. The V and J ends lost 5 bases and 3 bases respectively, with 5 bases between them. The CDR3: CASSANKNIQYF. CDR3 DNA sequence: TGTGCCAGCAGTGCAAACAAAAACATTCAGTACTTC.

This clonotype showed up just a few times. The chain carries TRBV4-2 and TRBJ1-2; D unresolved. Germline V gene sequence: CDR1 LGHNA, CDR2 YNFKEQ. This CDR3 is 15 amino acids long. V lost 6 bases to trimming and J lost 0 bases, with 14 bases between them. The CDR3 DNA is TGTGCCAGCAGTCCCGTACTAGAGTCTAACTATGGCTACACCTTC. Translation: CASSPVLESNYGYTF.

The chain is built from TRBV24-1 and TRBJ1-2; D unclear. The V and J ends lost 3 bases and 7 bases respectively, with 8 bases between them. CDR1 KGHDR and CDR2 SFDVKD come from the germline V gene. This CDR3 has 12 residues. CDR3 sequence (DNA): TGTGCCACCAGTGATGGATATGGTGGCTACACCTTC. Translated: CATSDGYGGYTF.

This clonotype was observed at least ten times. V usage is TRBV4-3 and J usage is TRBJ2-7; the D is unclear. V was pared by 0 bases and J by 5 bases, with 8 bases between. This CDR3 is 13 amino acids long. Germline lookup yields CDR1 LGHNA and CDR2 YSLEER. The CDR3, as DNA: TGCGCCAGCAGCCAAGATCCGAACAACGAGCAGTACTTC. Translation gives CASSQDPNNEQYF.